Described below is a single T cell receptor (beta chain) sequence and its context. Its antigen is not yet known. Per-nucleotide qualities are absent, and no much larger clonotype sits a single base away. The immunoSEQ Assay, a bias-controlled multiplex PCR, was used to amplify TCRbeta CDR3 regions from genomic DNA. The authors processed their data as follows. The number of nucleated cells in each sample was estimated from the amplification of reference gene primers within the assay. Sequence reads were collapsed and filtered to measure the absolute abundance of every unique TCRbeta CDR3 rearrangement. Productive Simpson clonality was computed per sample as the square root of Simpson's diversity index over productive rearrangements. The table was pulled from immuneACCESS by TCRdb, which kept in-frame rearrangements only. Such tables lose some clones; where checked, under half of the loss comes from unresolved V genes, and the rest has no known cause. From that table come the V and J calls and clone size; the DNA was used to work out D and trimming. The sample table lists about 360,000 clones, roughly 90% of them with a count of one. The ten largest clonotypes hold less than 9% of the sample.

At one collaborating source in Seattle, patients were enrolled during active infection and were followed longitudinally through the course of disease. Each collaborating institution followed its own protocols to collect whole blood in K2EDTA tubes. For TCRbeta analysis, collaborators shipped samples in one of three forms: frozen whole blood, isolated PBMCs, or DNA extracted from either of those sample types. The entry originates in a study of blood T cell repertoires in COVID-19 (dated by TCRdb to between 2020 and 2021). Regarding the study in general: The collaborator samples originated in the United States, Italy and Spain and spanned the acute and convalescent phases of COVID-19. The prospective study material was composed of cDNA or gDNA derived from T cells, B-cell-depleted T cells, or PBMCs. The dataset comprised deeply sampled blood TCRbeta repertoires from subjects exposed to, actively infected with, or recovered from COVID-19. The repertoires were made available in a free public database intended to serve as a resource for research on the immune response to SARS-CoV-2. The samples were drawn from two sources: the first 160 participants of the ongoing ImmuneRACE study, and over 1,000 subjects contributed by 6 global collaborators. Sample metadata almost always included a de-identified subject ID, COVID-19 status, age in years and sex. HLA class I and class II types, where available, came from metadata supplied by the sample provider rather than from assay-based typing. What the work shows at the level of the full study, not this receptor alone: Clinical and demographic metadata were provided uncurated, with the amount varying by source and participant.

The germline V gene encodes CDR1 SGHTA and CDR2 FQGNSA. Spanning cysteine to phenylalanine, the CDR3 consists of 16 amino acids. CDR3 DNA only is kept here, 48 bases in frame from base 1. V lost 0 bases and J lost 7 bases, and the count of bases not matched to a germline gene is 9. The rearrangement joined TRBV7-2 to TRBJ1-1; the junction holds 9 bases that match TRBD1. Source material: peripheral blood. The receptor comes from a woman aged 60-75 years with COVID-19, enrolled during active disease. The nucleotide sequence is TGTGCCAGCAGCTTAGCCTCGCGACAGGGGGTCTATGAAGCTTTCTTT. It specifies CASSLASRQGVYEAFF.